These 17 T cell receptor beta chains were all obtained from the same sample, sequenced in a study of cytomegalovirus exposure and HLA in healthy donors. The PCR made use of 60 Vbeta and 13 Jbeta primers. Assay used: immunoSEQ multiplex PCR; TCRdb lists only in-frame clones, some missing. The sample consists of approximately 150,000 clones, roughly four fifths of them appearing once. What was sequenced was PBMCs. Every receptor here comes from a man younger than 30 in good health and CMV-seronegative.

The chain couples TRBV6-5 to TRBJ1-4, with 7 bases identical to TRBD1. Germline V lookup: CDR1 MNHEY, CDR2 SVGAGI. The CDR3 has 13 amino acids. V dropped 6 bases and J dropped 8; count of bases not matched to a gene: 6. CDR3 protein: CASSRQGREKLFF. CDR3 DNA sequence: TGTGCCAGCAGCCGACAGGGTCGGGAAAAACTGTTTTTT.

The chain links TRBV2 to TRBJ1-2; D is unresolved. This CDR3 is built from 14 residues. With 0 bases removed from V and 0 bases from J, the gap between germline ends came to 5 bases. Germline lookup yields CDR1 SNHLY and CDR2 FYNNEI. The chain's CDR3 is CASSEAGSNYGYTF. The CDR3 DNA sequence: TGTGCCAGCAGTGAAGCGGGCTCTAACTATGGCTACACCTTC.

This sequence joins TRBV7-2 and TRBJ2-2, with 9 bases lining up with TRBD2. After removal of 7 bases from V and 4 bases from J, the junction contained 10 bases not matched to a gene. The CDR3 loop spans 16 amino acids. CDR1 and CDR2 from the germline V gene are SGHTA and FQGNSA. CDR3 sequence (DNA): TGTGCCAGCACGGAACCAGCGGGAGGTGGCACCGGGGAGCTGTTTTTT. Amino acids: CASTEPAGGGTGELFF.

This rearrangement joins TRBV14 to TRBJ1-6; D unresolved. The CDR3 loop spans 14 amino acids. The V gene's germline CDR1 is SGHDN and CDR2 FVKESK. V shed 4 bases and J shed 9 bases, with 13 bases lying between them. The CDR3 protein is CASSLSASRSPLHF. CDR3 DNA: TGTGCCAGCAGCCTCAGTGCCAGTCGTTCACCCCTCCACTTT.

This clone was picked up a small number of times. This chain joins TRBV4-1 and TRBJ1-5; D ambiguous. The V end was cut by 3 bases, the J end by 4 bases, with 13 bases between. The germline V gene has CDR1 MGHRA and CDR2 YSYEKL. The CDR3 loop spans 15 amino acids. The CDR3 is CASSHEVTANQPQHF. CDR3 DNA: TGCGCCAGCAGCCACGAAGTTACAGCAAATCAGCCCCAGCATTTT.

The rearrangement links TRBV2 to TRBJ2-1, with 9 positions matching TRBD2. The CDR3 spans 16 residues. V lost 4 bases, J lost 9 bases, and 13 bases stayed unmatched. Per germline, CDR1 SNHLY and CDR2 FYNNEI. This chain's CDR3 is CASSGPKAGGAFEQFF. CDR3 coding DNA: TGTGCCAGCAGTGGACCCAAAGCGGGGGGCGCATTTGAGCAGTTCTTC.

The J gene is TRBJ2-7, the V gene TRBV10-1, with 7 bases identical to TRBD1. V dropped 10 bases and J dropped 12; count of bases not matched to a gene: 9. Per the germline V gene, CDR1 is WNHNN and CDR2 is SYGVQD (reference sequence). The CDR3 contains 10 residues. For the CDR3, the DNA is TGCGCCATCGCAGGGGGAGTAGGGTACTTC. It codes for CAIAGGVGYF.

About this clone: The identical CDR3 is also encoded by other nucleotide sequences in the sample. This sequence joins TRBV2 and TRBJ2-7; D is uncertain. Germline CDR1 and CDR2: SNHLY and FYNNEI. Trimming stripped 4 bases from V and 0 bases from J, with 7 bases between. This CDR3 spans 13 amino acids. CDR3 sequence (DNA): TGTGCCAGCAGTGGAGGAAGCTCCTACGAGCAGTACTTC. This codes for CASSGGSSYEQYF. Filled out from reference TRBV2 and TRBJ2-7, the complete variable domain reads EPEVTQTPSHQVTQMGQEVILRCVPISNHLYFYWYRQILGQKVEFLVSFYNNEISEKSEIFDDQFSVERPDGSNFTLKIRSTKLEDSAMYFCASSGGSSYEQYFGPGTRLTVT.

This clone has just one count. The chain employs TRBV19 and TRBJ1-5; D might be TRBD1 (5 bases). The CDR3 covers 13 residues. Trimming took 7 bases from V and 5 from J, leaving 12 bases between them. Germline-derived CDR1 and CDR2 are LNHDA and SQIVND (reference sequence). For the CDR3, the DNA is TGTGCCAGTATCGCAGGGCGGTATCAGCCCCAGCATTTT. Translation: CASIAGRYQPQHF.

CDR3 residues: CASSWTGTPDYEQYF. The CDR3 DNA reads as TGCGCCAGCAGCTGGACCGGGACTCCCGACTACGAGCAGTACTTC. V gene TRBV5-1 combines with J gene TRBJ2-7; the D gene is possibly TRBD2 (6 bases). The V gene's germline CDR1 is SGHRS and CDR2 YFSETQ. Trimming pared 3 bases from V and 3 bases from J, leaving 16 bases between. The CDR3 consists of 15 residues.

The rearrangement links TRBV29-1 to TRBJ1-1; D is undetermined. The CDR3 is 13 amino acids. CDR1 and CDR2 (germline): SQVTM, ANQGSEA. Trimming removed 3 bases at V and 3 bases at J, with 11 bases between. CDR3 DNA sequence: TGCAGCGTTGATGTAGAGTTCCACACTGAAGCTTTCTTT. Residues: CSVDVEFHTEAFF.

This chain uses TRBV29-1 with TRBJ1-5; 8 bases map to TRBD1. From germline, CDR1 is SQVTM and CDR2 ANQGSEA. J was trimmed by 5 bases and V by 4 bases; bases with no gene match: 4. The CDR3 extends over 13 amino acids. CDR3 coding DNA: TGCAGCGTTGTGACAGGGGTAGATCAGCCCCAGCATTTT. It codes for CSVVTGVDQPQHF. Together with reference TRBV29-1 and TRBJ1-5, the CDR3 gives the full variable domain: SAVISQKPSRDICQRGTSLTIQCQVDSQVTMMFWYRQQPGQSLTLIATANQGSEATYESGFVIDKFPISRPNLTFSTLTVSNMSPEDSSIYLCSVVTGVDQPQHFGDGTRLSIL.

V and J are TRBV4-1 and TRBJ2-1; 8 positions match TRBD1. There are 14 residues in the CDR3. Germline trimming cut 5 bases from V and 8 bases from J; bases unmatched to any gene: 8. Germline-derived CDR1 and CDR2 are MGHRA and YSYEKL. DNA of the CDR3: TGCGCCAGCAGCATAAGACAGGGGAAGGATGAGCAGTTCTTC. As protein: CASSIRQGKDEQFF.

The chain combines TRBV6-5 with TRBJ1-4; TRBD1 matches at 8 bases. Germline V gene sequence: CDR1 MNHEY, CDR2 SVGAGI. J gave up 5 bases and V 5 bases, and 7 bases lay outside the gene matches. This CDR3 has 15 residues. CDR3 region: CASSTSRGRNEKLFF. CDR3 nucleotide sequence: TGTGCCAGCAGTACCTCCAGGGGGCGAAATGAAAAACTGTTTTTT.

J is TRBJ2-7 and V is TRBV6-5; D perhaps matches TRBD1 (6 bases). CDR3 length equals 12 residues. The germline V gene encodes CDR1 MNHEY and CDR2 SVGAGI. The ends were cut back, 10 bases at V and 1 base at J, with 11 bases in the middle. The CDR3 region has the DNA TGTGCCACCGGGACACCTTCCTACGAGCAGTACTTC. Protein: CATGTPSYEQYF.

The chain combines TRBV2 with TRBJ2-7; a weak D match, TRBD2 (6 bases). The germline V and J ends were trimmed by 3 bases and 3 bases, with 12 bases remaining between them. This CDR3 contains 14 residues. Per germline, CDR1 SNHLY and CDR2 FYNNEI. The CDR3 DNA sequence: TGTGCCAGCAGTGACTCGGGAGATGGCTACGAGCAGTACTTC. Its translation: CASSDSGDGYEQYF.

The V gene is TRBV6-1, the J gene TRBJ2-5; a weak D match, TRBD1 (6 bases). The closer fit of TRBJ2-7 to the DNA end suggests the J call may be wrong. This CDR3 comprises 20 residues. CDR1 is MNHNS and CDR2 is SASEGT in the germline V gene. The CDR3 loop reads CASSDLEQGKGDSSSYEQYF. In DNA form, the CDR3 reads TGTGCCAGCAGTGATTTGGAACAGGGTAAGGGCGACAGTAGCTCCTACGAGCAGTACTTC.